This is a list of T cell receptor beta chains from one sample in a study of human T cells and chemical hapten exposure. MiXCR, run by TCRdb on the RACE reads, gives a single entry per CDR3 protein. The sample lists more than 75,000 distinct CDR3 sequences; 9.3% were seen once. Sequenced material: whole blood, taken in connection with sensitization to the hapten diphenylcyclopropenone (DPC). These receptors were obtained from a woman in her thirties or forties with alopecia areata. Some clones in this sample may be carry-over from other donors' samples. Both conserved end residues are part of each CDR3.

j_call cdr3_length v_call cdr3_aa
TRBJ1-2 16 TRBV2 CASSGGVDSRNYGYTF
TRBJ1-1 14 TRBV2 CASSNRWTEREAFF
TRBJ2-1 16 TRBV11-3 CASSLDHGTDNTEQFF
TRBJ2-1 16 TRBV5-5 CASSFSGRATYNEQFF
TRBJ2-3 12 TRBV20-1 CSARPGTDTQYF
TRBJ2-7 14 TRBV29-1 CSVVSQGISYEQYF
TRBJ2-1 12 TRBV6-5 CASSSPLNEQFF
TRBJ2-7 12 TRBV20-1 CSARELAYEQYF
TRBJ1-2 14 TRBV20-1 CSARTDGSNYGYTF
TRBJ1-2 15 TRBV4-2 CASSLEGLSGYGYTF